This TCR beta chain was captured in a study of blood T cell repertoires in COVID-19. In the study overall: Whether acute or convalescent, the COVID-19 samples came from the United States, Italy and Spain. PBMCs, B-cell-depleted T cells, or T cells provided the cDNA or gDNA that made up the material.

This clone was recorded only once. Other DNA variants within this sample encode the same CDR3. Authors' analysis steps: Amplifying reference gene primers gave estimates of nucleated cell counts. TCRdb keeps only in-frame clones here, not all; method: immunoSEQ multiplex PCR. The V and J calls and clone size were taken over from that table, and D and trimming were inferred from the DNA. The table includes some 250,000 clones, roughly four fifths detected once. CDR1 and CDR2 from the germline V gene are MNHEY and SMNVEV (reference sequence). V lost 3 bases, J lost 1 base, and 6 bases lay in between. This CDR3 region has 13 residues.

This TCR was sampled from a woman aged 55-70 years with active or convalescent COVID-19. The chain combines TRBV27 with TRBJ1-1; D ambiguous. Sequenced sample: peripheral blood. In DNA, the CDR3 is TGTGCCAGCAGTTTGCGGGAGAACACTGAAGCTTTCTTT. Protein sequence: CASSLRENTEAFF.